This T cell receptor (beta chain) was sequenced during a study of blood T cell repertoires in COVID-19. Whole-study context: Nucleic acid was either cDNA or gDNA, and it came from T cells, B-cell-depleted T cells, or PBMCs.

Original analysis: Reference gene primer amplification in the assay estimated nucleated cell counts. Profiled with immunoSEQ multiplex PCR; TCRdb holds only in-frame clones, not every one. The V and J calls and clone size come from that table; D and trimming were worked out from the DNA. The data show some 50,000 clones, with about 82% seen just once and approximately 2.1% held by the top ten. Germline V lookup: CDR1 MGHDK, CDR2 SYGVNS. Trimming removed 2 bases at V and 1 base at J, with 8 bases between. The CDR3 is 14 amino acids. J is TRBJ1-1 and V is TRBV25-1; weak D call: TRBD1 (6 bases). This sequence originates from a woman aged 60-75 years with acute or convalescent COVID-19. The specimen was peripheral blood. The CDR3 protein is CASSETGSNTEAFF. In DNA, the CDR3 is TGTGCCAGCAGTGAAACAGGGTCGAACACTGAAGCTTTCTTT.